A single sample gave rise to the 7 T cell receptor beta chains below, sequenced in a study of T-cell memory formation after mild COVID-19. TCRdb re-derived calls from the 5' RACE reads in MiXCR, one entry per CDR3 protein. This table holds over 450,000 distinct CDR3 sequences, around 21% found once. The material sequenced was PBMCs or a T cell subset sorted from them (not recorded which). Every receptor here comes from an adult woman who had mild COVID-19 (a few samples of this study predate the infection). Cell type and time point are not known.

Many counts were recorded for this clonotype. The V and J genes are TRBV12-3 or TRBV12-4 and TRBJ1-1, with D possibly TRBD1 on 6 matching bases. Trimming stripped 1 base from V and 5 bases from J, with 11 bases between. This CDR3 comprises 14 residues. CDR3 region: CASSLGGAPTEAFF. CDR3 bases: TGTGCCAGCAGTTTAGGGGGGGCCCCGACTGAAGCTTTCTTT.

This rearrangement joins TRBV20-1 to TRBJ1-6; D not resolved. This CDR3 region has 12 residues. The V end lost 6 bases, the J end lost 5 bases, and 8 bases lay between the germline ends. The V gene's germline CDR1 is DFQATT and CDR2 SNEGSKA (reference sequence). The CDR3 loop is CSASSDNSPLHF. DNA of the CDR3: TGCAGTGCAAGCTCGGATAATTCACCCCTCCACTTT.

The rearrangement links TRBV12-3 or TRBV12-4 to TRBJ1-5; tentative D call: TRBD1 (5 bases). The CDR3 spans 13 residues. The germline V and J ends were trimmed by 4 bases and 6 bases, with 10 bases remaining between them. The CDR3 region is CASSSGGFQPQHF. In DNA, the CDR3 is TGTGCCAGCAGTTCCGGGGGGTTTCAGCCCCAGCATTTT.

This clonotype occurred many times. The CDR3 DNA is TGCGCCAGCAGCTTGAGTCATACAGGGACTTTCACAGATACGCAGTATTTT. Amino acids: CASSLSHTGTFTDTQYF. V usage is TRBV5-1 and J usage is TRBJ2-3; the D gene could be TRBD1 or TRBD2 (6 bases each). Germline values: CDR1 SGHRS, CDR2 YFSETQ. V dropped 1 base and J dropped 2 bases, with 17 bases sitting between them. The CDR3 runs 17 residues.

The V gene is TRBV7-2, the J gene TRBJ2-7; 16 nucleotides align to TRBD2. There are 17 residues in the CDR3. The germline V gene has CDR1 SGHTA and CDR2 FQGNSA. Trimming took 5 bases from V and 5 from J; bases not matched to a gene: 9. CDR3 protein: CASSQGLAGGPWNEQYF. CDR3 DNA: TGTGCCAGCAGCCAGGGACTAGCGGGAGGGCCTTGGAACGAGCAGTACTTC.

The J gene is TRBJ2-3, the V gene TRBV11-2; no clear D. CDR1 is SGHAT and CDR2 is FQNNGV in the germline V gene. The CDR3 has 14 amino acids. V was cut by 1 base and J by 2 bases, with 7 bases left in between. The CDR3 DNA reads as TGTGCCAGCAGCTTAGCCCCATTCACAGATACGCAGTATTTT. It is translated as CASSLAPFTDTQYF.

The chain recombines TRBV7-8 with TRBJ2-2; TRBD2 matches 8 bases. The J segment lost 2 bases and the V segment lost 3 bases, leaving 8 bases of the junction unmatched. The CDR3 contains 17 residues. Germline V gene sequence: CDR1 SGHVS, CDR2 FQNEAQ. The CDR3 nucleotides are TGTGCCAGCAGCTTGGGACTAGTCGGAGCAAACACCGGGGAGCTGTTTTTT. It yields the protein CASSLGLVGANTGELFF.